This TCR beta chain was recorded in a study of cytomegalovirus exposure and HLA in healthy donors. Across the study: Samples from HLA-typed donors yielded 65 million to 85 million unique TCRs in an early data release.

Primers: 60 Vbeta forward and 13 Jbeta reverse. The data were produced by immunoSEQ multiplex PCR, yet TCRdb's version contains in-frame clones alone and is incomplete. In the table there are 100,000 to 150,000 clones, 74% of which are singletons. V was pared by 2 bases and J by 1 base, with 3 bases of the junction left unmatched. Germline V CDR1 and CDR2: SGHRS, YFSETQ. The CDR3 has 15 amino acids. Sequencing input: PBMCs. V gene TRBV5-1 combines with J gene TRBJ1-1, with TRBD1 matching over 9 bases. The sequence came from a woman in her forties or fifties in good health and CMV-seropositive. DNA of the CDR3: TGCGCCAGCAGCTTTCTGGGACAGGGGAACACTGAAGCTTTCTTT. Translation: CASSFLGQGNTEAFF.